The rows below give T cell receptor beta chains drawn from one sample of a study of identical twins. From the 5' RACE reads, TCRdb called clonotypes with MiXCR, one entry per CDR3 protein. The top ten hold less than 0.35% of the sample, which has 1.5 million to 2 million distinct CDR3 sequences, about 31% seen once. The material sequenced was cord blood. Every receptor here comes from a newborn girl in good health. Each CDR3 is given with its conserved first and last residue. D genes are given only for firm matches. Not all rows give a size; the values are once, few, many and, for expanded clones, a class.

V gene,J gene,clone size,CDR3 length,D gene,CDR3 protein,CDR3 DNA
TRBV4-2,TRBJ1-4,.,16,.,CASSQDGAGGDDGLFF,TGTGCCAGCAGCCAAGATGGGGCGGGGGGAGATGATGGGCTGTTTTTT
TRBV28,TRBJ2-6,.,15,.,CASNLQGSGANVLTF,TGTGCCAGCAACCTACAGGGCTCTGGGGCCAACGTCCTGACTTTC
TRBV11-2,TRBJ2-1,once,13,TRBD2,CASSLNGRWEQFF,TGTGCCAGCAGCTTAAACGGGAGGTGGGAGCAGTTCTTC
TRBV20-1,TRBJ2-1,few,12,.,CSPPSRDNEQFF,TGCAGTCCACCATCCCGTGACAATGAGCAGTTCTTC
TRBV20-1,TRBJ2-1,.,15,TRBD2,CSARPTSGAYNEQFF,TGCAGTGCTAGGCCCACTAGCGGGGCCTACAATGAGCAGTTCTTC
TRBV24-1,TRBJ2-1,.,15,.,CATSDFRPGYNEQFF,TGTGCCACCAGTGATTTTCGTCCCGGGTACAATGAGCAGTTCTTC
TRBV4-1,TRBJ2-7,.,17,.,CASSLQAAARHSYEQYF,TGCGCCAGCAGCCTCCAAGCGGCAGCGAGGCACTCCTACGAGCAGTACTTC
TRBV19,TRBJ2-7,.,15,TRBD2,CASSTGISGYNEQYF,TGTGCCAGTAGTACCGGGATTAGCGGGTACAATGAGCAGTACTTC
TRBV18,TRBJ1-2,few,14,TRBD1,CASSPDRGREGYTF,TGTGCCAGCTCACCGGACAGGGGCAGGGAAGGCTACACCTTC
TRBV6-2/TRBV6-3,TRBJ1-5,many,13,TRBD1,CASRQGLNQPQHF,TGTGCCAGCAGACAGGGGCTCAATCAGCCCCAGCATTTT
TRBV27,TRBJ2-7,.,17,TRBD2,CASSLVSGTSVYYEQYF,TGTGCCAGCAGTTTAGTTTCCGGGACTAGCGTATACTACGAGCAGTACTTC
TRBV28,TRBJ2-7,.,15,TRBD2,CASISLAGGNNEQYF,TGTGCCAGCATCTCACTAGCGGGAGGGAACAATGAGCAGTACTTC
TRBV14,TRBJ2-3,once,17,.,CASSQVIWTKGTDTQYF,TGTGCCAGCAGCCAAGTTATTTGGACTAAAGGCACAGATACGCAGTATTTT
TRBV12-3/TRBV12-4,TRBJ2-5,many,15,TRBD2,CASSFSLAGQETQYF,TGTGCCAGCAGTTTTAGCCTAGCGGGGCAAGAGACCCAGTACTTC
TRBV24-1,TRBJ2-1,few,16,.,CATSDSWESSYNEQFF,TGTGCCACCAGTGATTCGTGGGAAAGCTCCTACAATGAGCAGTTCTTC
TRBV12-3/TRBV12-4,TRBJ2-3,few,16,TRBD1,CASSLRGTGYTDTQYF,TGTGCCAGCAGTTTAAGGGGGACAGGGTACACAGATACGCAGTATTTT
TRBV20-1,TRBJ2-5,few,13,.,CSVPHPLQETQYF,TGCAGTGTCCCCCACCCTCTCCAAGAGACCCAGTACTTC
TRBV20-1,TRBJ2-7,.,16,TRBD1,CSARDHQQGVGYEQYF,TGCAGTGCTAGAGACCACCAACAGGGGGTAGGGTACGAGCAGTACTTC
TRBV3-1,TRBJ1-2,.,15,.,CASSQYFGLSYGYTF,TGTGCCAGCAGCCAATACTTTGGACTCTCCTATGGCTACACCTTC
TRBV12-3/TRBV12-4,TRBJ1-5,few,15,.,CASSFRARYGQPQHF,TGTGCCAGCAGTTTTAGGGCGCGGTATGGTCAGCCCCAGCATTTT
TRBV9,TRBJ1-2,few,14,.,CASSIGGSPYGYTF,TGTGCCAGCTCAATCGGGGGCTCCCCCTATGGCTACACCTTC
TRBV10-3,TRBJ1-5,few,14,TRBD1,CAISPGQGNQPQHF,TGTGCCATCAGCCCGGGACAGGGGAATCAGCCCCAGCATTTT
TRBV4-2,TRBJ2-7,few,16,.,CASSQEALASYNEQYF,TGTGCCAGCAGCCAAGAGGCGCTAGCTTCCTACAATGAGCAGTACTTC
TRBV21-1,TRBJ2-7,.,16,.,CASSTLDGSSYNEQYF,TGTGCCAGCAGCACCCTGGACGGGAGCTCCTACAATGAGCAGTACTTC
TRBV12-3/TRBV12-4,TRBJ1-2,.,13,.,CASRSRTVDGYTF,TGTGCCAGCAGATCCCGGACAGTGGATGGCTACACCTTC
TRBV27,TRBJ2-7,few,15,TRBD2,CASSLLGEGRYEQYF,TGTGCCAGCAGTTTATTGGGGGAGGGCCGATACGAGCAGTACTTC
TRBV4-2,TRBJ2-3,few,17,TRBD2,CASSQDGTSGGRDTQYF,TGTGCCAGCAGCCAAGATGGGACTAGCGGGGGCCGAGATACGCAGTATTTT
TRBV3-1,TRBJ2-5,few,14,.,CASSLPGERETQYF,TGTGCCAGCAGCCTCCCGGGAGAGCGGGAGACCCAGTACTTC
TRBV6-1,TRBJ2-3,few,17,TRBD1,CASRDPFAGGPPDTQYF,TGTGCCAGCAGGGACCCATTTGCAGGGGGTCCCCCAGATACGCAGTATTTT
TRBV6-2/TRBV6-3,TRBJ2-1,.,14,.,CASSYRAGHNEQFF,TGTGCCAGCAGTTACCGGGCAGGACACAATGAGCAGTTCTTC
TRBV4-2,TRBJ2-1,.,15,TRBD2,CASSQGTSEIGTQFF,TGTGCCAGCAGCCAAGGGACTAGCGAGATCGGGACCCAGTTCTTC
TRBV10-3,TRBJ2-7,.,16,TRBD1,CAISESGRGRPYEQYF,TGTGCCATCAGTGAGTCAGGTAGGGGGCGTCCCTACGAGCAGTACTTC
TRBV12-3/TRBV12-4,TRBJ1-1,.,14,.,CASRLNRVRTEAFF,TGTGCCAGCAGGCTTAACAGGGTACGCACTGAAGCTTTCTTT
TRBV14,TRBJ2-7,.,12,.,CASSYRIDEQYF,TGTGCCAGCAGCTACAGGATAGACGAGCAGTACTTC
TRBV27,TRBJ2-7,few,14,.,CASSSGLGPYEQYF,TGTGCCAGCAGTTCCGGCCTAGGGCCCTACGAGCAGTACTTC
TRBV5-1,TRBJ2-5,.,13,.,CASSLIEVSLRYF,TGCGCCAGCAGCCTGATTGAGGTTTCTCTGCGGTACTTC
TRBV28,TRBJ1-1,.,13,TRBD1,CATKGAMGTEAFF,TGTGCTACTAAGGGGGCGATGGGCACTGAAGCTTTCTTT
TRBV7-9,TRBJ1-2,.,12,TRBD1,CASTFTGDGYTF,TGTGCCAGCACCTTTACAGGGGATGGCTACACCTTC
TRBV6-4,TRBJ2-1,few,13,TRBD2,CASGLVLGNEQFF,TGTGCCAGTGGACTAGTCCTCGGCAATGAGCAGTTCTTC
TRBV7-9,TRBJ2-3,.,15,.,CASSRVGAYTDTQYF,TGTGCCAGCAGTCGAGTCGGGGCGTACACAGATACGCAGTATTTT
TRBV20-1,TRBJ2-5,.,14,.,CSARDRARPREQYF,TGCAGTGCTAGAGATCGGGCTAGGCCTCGGGAGCAGTACTTC
TRBV7-2,TRBJ2-3,many,14,TRBD2,CASSRGGYTDTQYF,TGTGCCAGCAGCCGCGGGGGATACACAGATACGCAGTATTTT
TRBV29-1,TRBJ2-2,many,13,.,CSVALRSTGELFF,TGCAGCGTTGCTCTCAGATCCACCGGGGAGCTGTTTTTT
TRBV5-4,TRBJ2-1,few,15,.,CASSPGPDYYNEQFF,TGTGCCAGCAGCCCGGGCCCAGACTATTACAATGAGCAGTTCTTC
TRBV11-2,TRBJ2-7,.,16,TRBD1,CASSLDLGTGDYEQYF,TGTGCCAGCAGCTTAGATCTCGGGACAGGGGACTACGAGCAGTACTTC
TRBV20-1,TRBJ2-1,few,14,TRBD2,CSATRLAGALSGFF,TGCAGTGCGACGCGACTAGCGGGGGCACTAAGTGGGTTCTTC
TRBV24-1,TRBJ2-3,few,17,TRBD2,CATSDFRLAGGADTQYF,TGTGCCACCAGTGATTTCCGACTAGCGGGAGGCGCAGATACGCAGTATTTT
TRBV5-1,TRBJ2-7,few,16,TRBD2,CASSLAFSGGTYEQYF,TGCGCCAGCAGCTTGGCATTTTCGGGGGGGACCTACGAGCAGTACTTC